The present T cell receptor beta chain was sequenced within a study of T-cell reconstitution after alpha-beta-depleted transplantation in children. V was clipped by 2 bases and J by 6 bases; unmatched bases: 5. The CDR3 consists of 15 residues. Per germline, CDR1 MNHNS and CDR2 SASEGT. This clonotype was observed many times. Library preparation (for TCRbeta) was performed with unique molecular identifiers. MiXCR, applied by TCRdb to the PCR reads, yields one record per CDR3 protein. The sample consists of about 610,000 distinct CDR3 sequences, about 10% of them appearing once. V is TRBV6-1 and J is TRBJ2-7; 12 nucleotides align to TRBD1. The sequences come from PBMCs from the stem cell graft donor, collected from the stem cell graft. This receptor was taken from a human donor who donated a stem cell graft to a child with acute myeloid leukemia. CDR3 sequence (DNA): TGTGCCAGCAGTGAAATCGGGACAGGGGGCTTCGAGCAGTACTTC. As protein: CASSEIGTGGFEQYF.